This T cell receptor (beta chain) was sequenced during a study of blood T cell repertoires in COVID-19. Libraries were prepared by immunoSEQ multiplex PCR; TCRdb keeps only in-frame clonotypes and omits some of them. The data hold around 100,000 clones, with over 75% observed a single time. The CDR3 is made up of 16 amino acids. The germline CDR1 and CDR2 sequences are MNHNY and SVGAGI (reference sequence). Trimming at V came to 2 bases and at J to 2 bases, leaving 4 bases not matched to a gene. The sequence was collected from a human donor in a cohort sampled during active COVID-19. J is TRBJ2-7 and V is TRBV6-6, with 12 bases aligning to TRBD2. Sequenced material: peripheral blood. DNA of the CDR3: TGTGCCAGCAGTTACGAACTAGCGGGAGGAACCTACGAGCAGTACTTC. It specifies CASSYELAGGTYEQYF.